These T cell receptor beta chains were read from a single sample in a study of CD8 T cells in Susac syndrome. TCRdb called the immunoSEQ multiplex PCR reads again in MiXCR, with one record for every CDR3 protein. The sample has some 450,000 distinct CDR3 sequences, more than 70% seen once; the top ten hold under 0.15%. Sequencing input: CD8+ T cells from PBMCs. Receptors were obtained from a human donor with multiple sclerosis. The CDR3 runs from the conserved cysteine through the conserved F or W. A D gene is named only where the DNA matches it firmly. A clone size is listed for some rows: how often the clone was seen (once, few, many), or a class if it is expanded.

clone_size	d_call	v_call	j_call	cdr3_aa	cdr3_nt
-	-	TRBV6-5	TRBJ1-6	CASRQGGSSPLHF	TGTGCCAGCAGACAGGGAGGTAGTTCACCCCTCCACTTT
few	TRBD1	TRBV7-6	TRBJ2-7	CASSLRLTGTDSNPYEQYF	TGTGCCAGCAGCTTACGTCTTACCGGGACAGACTCAAACCCCTACGAGCAGTACTTC
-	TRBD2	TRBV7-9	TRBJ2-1	CASSLGGGQYNEQFF	TGTGCCAGCAGCTTAGGGGGAGGGCAGTACAATGAGCAGTTCTTC
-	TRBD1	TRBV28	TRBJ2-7	CASSFDRGPLYEQYF	TGTGCCAGCAGTTTCGACAGGGGCCCCCTCTACGAGCAGTACTTC
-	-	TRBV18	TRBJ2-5	CASSPAPGEEETQYF	TGTGCCAGCTCACCAGCTCCAGGAGAGGAAGAGACCCAGTACTTC
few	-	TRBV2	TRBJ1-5	CASRLSAGHGNQPQHF	TGTGCCAGCAGACTATCGGCGGGTCACGGCAATCAGCCCCAGCATTTT
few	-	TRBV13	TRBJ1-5	CASSTGNQPQHF	TGTGCCAGCAGTACTGGCAATCAGCCCCAGCATTTT
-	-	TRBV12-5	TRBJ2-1	CASGLGTSFEDNEQFF	TGTGCTAGTGGTTTGGGTACGTCGTTTGAGGACAATGAGCAGTTCTTC
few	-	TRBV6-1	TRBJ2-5	CASSLIREDLETQYF	TGTGCCAGCAGTCTCATCAGGGAAGATCTTGAGACCCAGTACTTC
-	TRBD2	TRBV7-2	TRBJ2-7	CASSYIGGTIYEQYF	TGTGCCAGCAGCTACATAGGCGGGACTATCTACGAGCAGTACTTC
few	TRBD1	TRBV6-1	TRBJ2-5	CASSRQGTQETQYF	TGTGCCAGCAGTAGACAGGGGACCCAAGAGACCCAGTACTTC
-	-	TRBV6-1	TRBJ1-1	CASSELGGGTEAFF	TGTGCCAGCAGTGAATTAGGAGGGGGCACTGAAGCTTTCTTT
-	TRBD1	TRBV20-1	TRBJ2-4	CSAVGQGKTLAKNIQYF	TGCAGTGCGGTTGGACAGGGGAAAACACTAGCCAAAAACATTCAGTACTTC
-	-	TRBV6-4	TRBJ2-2	CASMAQNTGELFF	TGTGCCAGCATGGCACAGAACACCGGGGAGCTGTTTTTT
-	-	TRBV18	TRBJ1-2	CASSRRGTYGYTF	TGTGCCAGCTCACGCAGGGGTACCTATGGCTACACCTTC
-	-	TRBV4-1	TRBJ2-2	CASSQDLELTGELFF	TGCGCCAGCAGCCAAGATCTGGAACTTACCGGGGAGCTGTTTTTT
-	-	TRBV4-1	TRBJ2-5	CASSLQSGGGETQYF	TGCGCCAGCAGCCTCCAGTCGGGGGGCGGAGAGACCCAGTACTTC
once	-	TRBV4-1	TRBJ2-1	CASSSHDLANYSYNEQFF	TGCGCCAGCAGCTCACACGATCTGGCCAATTACTCCTACAATGAGCAGTTCTTC
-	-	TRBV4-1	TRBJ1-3	CASSQDGRQASGNTIYF	TGCGCCAGCAGCCAAGATGGCCGACAAGCCTCTGGAAACACCATATATTTT
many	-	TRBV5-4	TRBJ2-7	CASSFRGSYEQYF	TGTGCCAGCAGCTTTCGGGGCTCCTACGAGCAGTACTTC
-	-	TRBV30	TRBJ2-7	CAWSVGGGASYEQYF	TGTGCCTGGAGTGTAGGAGGGGGCGCGTCCTACGAGCAGTACTTC
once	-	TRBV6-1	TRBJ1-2	CASRPDNSGYTF	TGTGCCAGCAGACCAGATAACAGTGGCTACACCTTC
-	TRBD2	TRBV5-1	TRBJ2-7	CASSPLAGGGEQYF	TGCGCCAGCAGCCCTTTAGCGGGAGGAGGCGAGCAGTACTTC
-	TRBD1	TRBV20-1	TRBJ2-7	CSARPGQANYEQYF	TGCAGTGCTAGACCCGGACAGGCCAACTACGAGCAGTACTTC
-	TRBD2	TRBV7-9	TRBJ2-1	CASSRLAGGGNEQFF	TGTGCCAGCAGCAGACTAGCGGGAGGTGGCAATGAGCAGTTCTTC
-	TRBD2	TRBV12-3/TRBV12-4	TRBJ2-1	CASSFGGRIEQFF	TGTGCCAGCAGTTTCGGCGGGAGAATTGAGCAGTTCTTC
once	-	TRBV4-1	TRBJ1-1	CASMNTLSTEAFF	TGCGCCAGCATGAATACCTTGTCCACTGAAGCTTTCTTT
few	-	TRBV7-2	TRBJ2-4	CASSSPLAKNIQYF	TGTGCCAGCAGCTCCCCGCTAGCCAAAAACATTCAGTACTTC
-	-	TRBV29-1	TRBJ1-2	CSVLVAPGSGFNYGYTF	TGCAGCGTTCTGGTGGCGCCCGGGTCAGGATTTAACTATGGCTACACCTTC
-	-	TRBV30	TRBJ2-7	CAWSGSTYEQYF	TGTGCCTGGAGTGGCAGCACCTACGAGCAGTACTTC
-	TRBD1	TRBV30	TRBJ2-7	CAWLWGQGTYEQYF	TGTGCCTGGTTGTGGGGACAGGGCACCTACGAGCAGTACTTC
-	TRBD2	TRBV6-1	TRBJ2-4	CASFSSLTSGSHIQYF	TGTGCCAGCTTTTCTTCCCTCACTAGCGGGAGTCACATTCAGTACTTC
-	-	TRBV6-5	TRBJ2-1	CASSPTSTLEQFF	TGTGCCAGCAGCCCCACTAGCACACTTGAGCAGTTCTTC
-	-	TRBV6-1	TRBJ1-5	CASSEFGRGSNQPQHF	TGTGCCAGCAGTGAATTTGGCAGAGGGAGCAATCAGCCCCAGCATTTT
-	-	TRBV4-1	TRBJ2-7	CASSPLGQSAGEQYF	TGCGCCAGCAGCCCCCTCGGACAGTCCGCCGGCGAGCAGTACTTC
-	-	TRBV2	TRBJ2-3	CASSEAGRLVDTQYF	TGTGCCAGCAGTGAAGCGGGAAGACTCGTAGATACGCAGTATTTT
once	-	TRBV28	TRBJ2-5	CASTKRDSLETQYF	TGTGCCAGCACTAAAAGGGACTCTCTTGAAACCCAGTACTTC
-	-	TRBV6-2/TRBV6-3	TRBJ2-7	CASSSGPAYYEQYF	TGTGCCAGCAGCTCCGGGCCCGCATACTACGAGCAGTACTTC
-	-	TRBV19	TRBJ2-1	CASTTGHSRNEQFF	TGTGCCAGTACCACGGGCCATTCGAGGAATGAGCAGTTCTTC